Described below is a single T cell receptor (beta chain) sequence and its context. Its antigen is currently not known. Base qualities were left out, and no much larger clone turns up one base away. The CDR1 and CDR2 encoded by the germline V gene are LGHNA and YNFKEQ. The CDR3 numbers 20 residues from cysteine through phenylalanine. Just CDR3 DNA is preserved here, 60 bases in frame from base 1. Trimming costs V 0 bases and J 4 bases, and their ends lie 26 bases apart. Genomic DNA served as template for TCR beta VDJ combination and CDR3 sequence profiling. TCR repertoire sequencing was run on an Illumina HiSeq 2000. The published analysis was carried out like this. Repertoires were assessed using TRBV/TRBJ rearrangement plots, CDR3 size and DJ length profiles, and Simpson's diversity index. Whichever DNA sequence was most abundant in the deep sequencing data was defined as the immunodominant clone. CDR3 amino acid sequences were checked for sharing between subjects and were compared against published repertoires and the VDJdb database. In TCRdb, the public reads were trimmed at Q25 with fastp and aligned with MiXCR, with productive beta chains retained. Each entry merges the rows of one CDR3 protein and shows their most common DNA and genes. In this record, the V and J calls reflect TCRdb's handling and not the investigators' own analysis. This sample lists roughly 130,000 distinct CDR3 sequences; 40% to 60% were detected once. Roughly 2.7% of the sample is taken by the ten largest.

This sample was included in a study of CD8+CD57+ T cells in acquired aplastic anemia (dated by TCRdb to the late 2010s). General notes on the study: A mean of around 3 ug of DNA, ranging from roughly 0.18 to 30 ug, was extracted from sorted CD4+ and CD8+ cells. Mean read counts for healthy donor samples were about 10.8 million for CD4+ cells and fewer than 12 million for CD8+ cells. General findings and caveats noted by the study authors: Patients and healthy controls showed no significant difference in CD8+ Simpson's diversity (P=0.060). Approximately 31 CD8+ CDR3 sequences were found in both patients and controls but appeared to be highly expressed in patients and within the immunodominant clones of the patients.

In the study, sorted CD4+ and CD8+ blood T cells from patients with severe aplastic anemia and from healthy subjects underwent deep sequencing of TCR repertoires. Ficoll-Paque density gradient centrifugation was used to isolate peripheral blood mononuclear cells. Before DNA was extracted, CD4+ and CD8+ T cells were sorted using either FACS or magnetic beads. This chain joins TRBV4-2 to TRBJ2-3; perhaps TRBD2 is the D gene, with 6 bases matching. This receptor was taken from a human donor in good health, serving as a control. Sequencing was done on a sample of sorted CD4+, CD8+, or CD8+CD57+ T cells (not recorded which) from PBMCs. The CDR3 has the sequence CASSQDLPGEEGRSADTQYF. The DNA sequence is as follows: TGTGCCAGCAGCCAAGACCTCCCGGGGGAGGAGGGGCGTAGCGCAGATACGCAGTATTTT.